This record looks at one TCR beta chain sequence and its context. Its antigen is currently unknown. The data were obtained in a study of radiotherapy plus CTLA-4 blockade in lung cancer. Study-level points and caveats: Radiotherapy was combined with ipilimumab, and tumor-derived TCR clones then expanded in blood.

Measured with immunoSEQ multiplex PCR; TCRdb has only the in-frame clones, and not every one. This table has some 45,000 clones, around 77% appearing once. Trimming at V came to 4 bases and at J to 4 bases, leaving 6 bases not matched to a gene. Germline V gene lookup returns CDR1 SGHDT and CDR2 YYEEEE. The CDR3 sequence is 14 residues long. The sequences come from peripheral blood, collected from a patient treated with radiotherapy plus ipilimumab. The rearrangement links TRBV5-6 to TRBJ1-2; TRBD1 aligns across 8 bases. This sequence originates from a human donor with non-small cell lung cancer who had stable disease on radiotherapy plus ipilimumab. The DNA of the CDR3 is TGTGCCAGCAGCGTCCCCGGGACAGGCTATGGCTACACCTTC. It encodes CASSVPGTGYGYTF.